The next 17 T cell receptor beta chains were all read from a single sample in a study of T-cell memory formation after mild COVID-19. TCRdb re-called the 5' RACE reads with MiXCR, one entry per CDR3 protein. The sample carries around 62,000 distinct CDR3 sequences, around 30% recorded once. Input material: PBMCs or a T cell subset sorted from them (not recorded which). The source of these receptors is a man between 18 and 29 years old who had mild COVID-19 (a few samples of this study predate the infection). Cell type and time point are not known.

This chain links TRBV11-3 with TRBJ2-3; 11 nucleotides line up with TRBD2. This CDR3 contains 13 residues. Germline assignment: CDR1 SGHNT and CDR2 YENEEA. V lost 4 bases to trimming and J lost 14 bases; unmatched junction nucleotides: 8. CDR3 nucleotide sequence: TGTGCCAGCAGCTCGTCGATAGCGGGGGGGTTGTATTTT. It yields the protein CASSSSIAGGLYF.

V gene TRBV7-2 combines with J gene TRBJ2-3; TRBD1 is a possible D gene (5 bases). Germline CDR1 is SGHTA and CDR2 is FQGNSA. The CDR3 runs 15 residues. The V and J ends lost 5 bases and 8 bases respectively, with 20 bases between them. The CDR3 reads CASSLPEMGQVTQYF. The CDR3 DNA is TGTGCCAGCAGCCTGCCCGAGATGGGGCAAGTTACGCAGTATTTT.

This chain connects TRBV28 to TRBJ1-2, with D possibly being TRBD1 (5 bases). Trimming pared 4 bases from V and 4 bases from J, leaving 19 bases between. CDR3 length: 16 amino acids. The germline CDR1 and CDR2 sequences are MDHEN and SYDVKM. CDR3 sequence: CASSSLGYYQGYGYTF. CDR3 DNA: TGTGCCAGCAGTTCTCTAGGGTATTATCAGGGCTATGGCTACACCTTC.

This clonotype was seen a handful of times. The rearrangement joins TRBV7-9 to TRBJ2-7, with 9 positions matching TRBD1. This CDR3 has 16 amino acids. With 5 bases clipped from V and 5 bases from J, the junction kept 13 bases outside the gene matches. Germline CDR1 SEHNR, CDR2 FQNEAQ (reference sequence). CDR3 bases: TGTGCCAGCAGCGATTACCCCGGGACAGGGCCCGACGAGCAGTACTTC. Its protein product is CASSDYPGTGPDEQYF. Using reference TRBV7-9 and TRBJ2-7 for the parts outside the CDR3, the full variable domain is DTGVSQNPRHKITKRGQNVTFRCDPISEHNRLYWYRQTLGQGPEFLTYFQNEAQLEKSRLLSDRFSAERPKGSFSTLEIQRTEQGDSAMYLCASSDYPGTGPDEQYFGPGTRLTVT.

The genes are TRBV20-1 and TRBJ2-1, with 7 bases aligning to TRBD2. CDR3 length equals 14 residues. Germline V lookup: CDR1 DFQATT, CDR2 SNEGSKA (reference sequence). With V trimmed by 0 bases and J by 6 bases, 5 bases remained unmatched. CDR3 residues: CSAREQRGSNEQFF. The DNA of the CDR3 is TGCAGTGCTAGAGAGCAGCGGGGCTCCAATGAGCAGTTCTTC.

This clonotype was detected only once. The chain joins TRBV4-1 to TRBJ1-4, with D unresolved. This CDR3 spans 17 amino acids. Germline assignment: CDR1 MGHRA and CDR2 YSYEKL. V was trimmed by 0 bases and J by 0 bases, leaving 11 bases between them. The chain's CDR3 is CASSQDSAAATNEKLFF. The CDR3 bases are TGCGCCAGCAGCCAAGATAGCGCAGCCGCAACTAATGAAAAACTGTTTTTT.

This clonotype was observed many times. The chain links TRBV20-1 to TRBJ1-1, with a weak D call TRBD1 (5 bases). Trimming took 5 bases from V and 5 from J, leaving 21 bases between them. The CDR3 has 15 residues. Germline assignment: CDR1 DFQATT and CDR2 SNEGSKA (reference sequence). The DNA for the CDR3 is TGCAGTGCTCCTAGATTGGGGCGCTGGGATACTGAAGCTTTCTTT. Its protein product is CSAPRLGRWDTEAFF.

The chain employs TRBV27 and TRBJ2-5; no definite D call. The germline CDR1 and CDR2 sequences are MNHEY and SMNVEV (reference sequence). Trimming removed 4 bases from V and 1 base from J, with 7 bases in between. This CDR3 comprises 13 residues. The CDR3 DNA reads as TGTGCCAGCAGTTCGATAGTCCAAGAGACCCAGTACTTC. Translated, it gives CASSSIVQETQYF.

This clonotype was detected only a few times. Possible read error: a much larger clone is one base away. This chain links TRBV11-3 with TRBJ2-5; TRBD2 is a possible D gene (5 bases). This CDR3 is built from 13 residues. CDR1 and CDR2 from the germline V gene are SGHNT and YENEEA. The germline V and J ends were trimmed by 1 base and 3 bases, with 6 bases remaining between them. The CDR3 sequence: CASSLVGEETQYF. For the CDR3, the DNA is TGTGCCAGCAGCTTAGTGGGAGAAGAGACCCAGTACTTC.

As DNA, the CDR3 is TGCGCCAGCAGCTTGGGGGGGGGGGCCCATCAGCCCCAGCATTTT. The encoded protein is CASSLGGGAHQPQHF. J is TRBJ1-5 and V is TRBV5-1, with D perhaps TRBD1 (6 bases). In germline, CDR1 is SGHRS, CDR2 YFSETQ. V lost 0 bases to trimming and J lost 5 bases, with 12 bases between them. This CDR3 comprises 15 residues. Complete variable domain (other parts from reference TRBV5-1 and TRBJ1-5): KAGVTQTPRYLIKTRGQQVTLSCSPISGHRSVSWYQQTPGQGLQFLFEYFSETQRNKGNFPGRFSGRQFSNSRSEMNVSTLELGDSALYLCASSLGGGAHQPQHFGDGTRLSIL.

The sample holds a few counts of this clonotype. The chain uses TRBV11-3 and TRBJ2-7; 14 bases match TRBD2. Unmatched junction bases numbered 8, after V lost 5 bases and J lost 5 bases. The germline V gene has CDR1 SGHNT and CDR2 YENEEA. CDR3 length: 16 amino acids. The CDR3 spells CASSKRRLAGGHEQYF. The CDR3 coding sequence is TGTGCCAGCAGCAAACGCAGACTAGCGGGGGGGCACGAGCAGTACTTC. The full variable domain, rest sourced from reference TRBV11-3 and TRBJ2-7, is EAGVVQSPRYKIIEKKQPVAFWCNPISGHNTLYWYLQNLGQGPELLIRYENEEAVDDSQLPKDRFSAERLKGVDSTLKIQPAELGDSAVYLCASSKRRLAGGHEQYFGPGTRLTVT.

Only a few counts were recorded for this clonotype. This chain uses TRBV20-1 with TRBJ2-2; TRBD2 matches 10 bases. V trimming: 4 bases; J trimming: 3 bases; junction bases outside the gene matches: 8. The CDR3 spans 16 residues. CDR1 is DFQATT, CDR2 SNEGSKA, per germline (reference sequence). CDR3 DNA sequence: TGCAGTGCTATAACAGCGGGGGGGCGGTACACCGGGGAGCTGTTTTTT. Translated, it gives CSAITAGGRYTGELFF.

The CDR3 sequence is CATSGTRGGNQPQHF. The DNA of the CDR3 is TGTGCCACCAGTGGTACCAGGGGCGGCAATCAGCCCCAGCATTTT. The genes are TRBV24-1 and TRBJ1-5; tentative D call: TRBD1 (6 bases). Germline lookup yields CDR1 KGHDR and CDR2 SFDVKD. This CDR3 has 15 residues. V dropped 5 bases and J dropped 2 bases, with 12 bases sitting between them.

The chain combines TRBV4-3 with TRBJ2-2; D gene uncertain. The CDR3 spans 16 residues. The V gene's germline CDR1 is LGHNA and CDR2 YSLEER. V was trimmed by 2 bases and J by 0 bases, leaving 10 bases between them. CDR3 sequence: CASSQKRVTNTGELFF. The CDR3 coding sequence is TGCGCCAGCAGCCAAAAGAGAGTTACGAACACCGGGGAGCTGTTTTTT.

This clonotype was seen more than once but under ten times. The chain uses TRBV12-3 or TRBV12-4 and TRBJ2-7; D is perhaps TRBD1 (6 bases). The germline V and J ends were trimmed by 8 bases and 5 bases, with 7 bases remaining between them. There are 10 residues in the CDR3. In nucleotides, the CDR3 is TGTGCCAGCGGGGACAACGAGCAGTACTTC. Protein: CASGDNEQYF.

There are a few counts of this clonotype. The chain couples TRBV20-1 to TRBJ2-7, with 9 positions matching TRBD1. CDR3 size: 13 residues. Trimming cost V 1 base and J 5 bases; bases outside gene matches: 3. Germline CDR1 DFQATT, CDR2 SNEGSKA (reference sequence). CDR3 coding DNA: TGCAGTGCTAGAGGGGGACAGGGTAACGAGCAGTACGTC. It encodes CSARGGQGNEQYV.

This CDR3 reads CASSLVGGGLTDTQYF. In DNA, the CDR3 is TGTGCCAGCAGCTTAGTCGGCGGGGGCCTTACAGATACGCAGTATTTT. The V gene is TRBV11-2, the J gene TRBJ2-3; D perhaps matches TRBD2 (7 bases). The CDR3 has 16 amino acids. Trimming stripped 1 base from V and 3 bases from J, with 14 bases between. Germline V gene sequence: CDR1 SGHAT, CDR2 FQNNGV.